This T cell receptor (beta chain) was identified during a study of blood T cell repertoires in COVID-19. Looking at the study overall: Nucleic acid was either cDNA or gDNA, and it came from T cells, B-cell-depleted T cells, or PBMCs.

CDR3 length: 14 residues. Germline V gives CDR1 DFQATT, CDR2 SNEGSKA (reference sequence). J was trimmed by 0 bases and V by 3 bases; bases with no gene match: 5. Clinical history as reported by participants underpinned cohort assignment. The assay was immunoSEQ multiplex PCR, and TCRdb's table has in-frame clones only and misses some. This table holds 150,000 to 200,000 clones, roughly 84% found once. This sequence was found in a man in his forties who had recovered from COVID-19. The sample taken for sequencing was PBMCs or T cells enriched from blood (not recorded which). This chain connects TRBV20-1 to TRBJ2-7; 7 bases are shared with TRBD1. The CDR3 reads CSASSGTASYEQYF. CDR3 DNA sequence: TGCAGTGCTAGTTCCGGGACAGCCTCCTACGAGCAGTACTTC.